Listed below are T cell receptor beta chains from one sample, sequenced in a study of Ad26.COV2.S vaccination and SARS-CoV-2 variants. TCRdb's table, derived via immunoSEQ multiplex PCR, lists solely in-frame clones and lacks some. The data hold about 680,000 clones, with approximately 88% observed a single time. The sample here was peripheral blood, taken in a trial of Ad26.COV2.S vaccine versus placebo. The source is a person between 18 and 60 years old who received the Ad26.COV2.S COVID-19 vaccine or a placebo. Each CDR3 is given with its conserved first and last residue. Fields, in order: D gene, clone size, V gene, J gene, CDR3 DNA, CDR3 protein. D genes are given only for firm matches. The size entry is marked missing in some rows and otherwise reads once, few, many or a size class.

D gene: -; clone size: -; V gene: TRBV29-1; J gene: TRBJ2-1; CDR3 DNA: TGCAGCGTTGAACCGGGGTATGGTGAGCAGTTCTTC; CDR3 protein: CSVEPGYGEQFF
D gene: -; clone size: -; V gene: TRBV6-5; J gene: TRBJ2-5; CDR3 DNA: TGTGCCAGCAGTTACTGGGTGGGCGCAGACGAGACCCAGTACTTC; CDR3 protein: CASSYWVGADETQYF
D gene: -; clone size: -; V gene: TRBV25-1; J gene: TRBJ1-4; CDR3 DNA: TGTGCCAGCAGCCAGGGACGGACCTCAACTAATGAAAAACTGTTTTTT; CDR3 protein: CASSQGRTSTNEKLFF
D gene: -; clone size: -; V gene: TRBV4-3; J gene: TRBJ2-5; CDR3 DNA: TGCGCCAGCAGCCAAGTTCATAGGGGAGAGACCCAGTACTTC; CDR3 protein: CASSQVHRGETQYF
D gene: -; clone size: -; V gene: TRBV6-5; J gene: TRBJ1-5; CDR3 DNA: TGTGCCAGCAGTCCACAGGGAAGCAATCAGCCCCAGCATTTT; CDR3 protein: CASSPQGSNQPQHF
D gene: -; clone size: -; V gene: TRBV12-5; J gene: TRBJ1-6; CDR3 DNA: TGTGCTAGTGGTTCCCAGCGCGATTCACCCCTCCACTTT; CDR3 protein: CASGSQRDSPLHF
D gene: -; clone size: -; V gene: TRBV6-1; J gene: TRBJ2-7; CDR3 DNA: TGTGCCAGCAGTGATTGGGGCAGAGACGAGCAGTACTTC; CDR3 protein: CASSDWGRDEQYF
D gene: -; clone size: -; V gene: TRBV5-1; J gene: TRBJ2-2; CDR3 DNA: TGCGCCAGCAGCCCTACAAGGGCGAGAACCGGGGAGCTGTTTTTT; CDR3 protein: CASSPTRARTGELFF
D gene: -; clone size: few; V gene: TRBV9; J gene: TRBJ1-6; CDR3 DNA: TGTGCCAGCAGCGTAGGGCCAGCCGGGGATTCACCCCTCCACTTT; CDR3 protein: CASSVGPAGDSPLHF
D gene: TRBD2; clone size: -; V gene: TRBV7-9; J gene: TRBJ2-3; CDR3 DNA: TGTGCCAGCAGCCGGTTAGCGGGGGCCCAAGATACGCAGTATTTT; CDR3 protein: CASSRLAGAQDTQYF
D gene: TRBD2; clone size: -; V gene: TRBV6-5; J gene: TRBJ2-7; CDR3 DNA: TGTGCCAGCAGTTACTCGGGACTAGCGGACGAGCAGTACTTC; CDR3 protein: CASSYSGLADEQYF
D gene: -; clone size: -; V gene: TRBV30; J gene: TRBJ1-5; CDR3 DNA: TGTGCCTGGAGTCCCGGACAGTTTGGCAATCAGCCCCAGCATTTT; CDR3 protein: CAWSPGQFGNQPQHF
D gene: -; clone size: -; V gene: TRBV6-1; J gene: TRBJ2-3; CDR3 DNA: TGTGCCAGCAGTGAAGCTCTTCCGACAGTAGGAACGGTTACGCAGTATTTT; CDR3 protein: CASSEALPTVGTVTQYF